This record concerns one T cell receptor beta chain sequence. Original processing methods: Reference gene primer amplification gave estimated nucleated cell counts. Profiled with immunoSEQ multiplex PCR; TCRdb holds only in-frame clones, not every one. Clonal size and the V and J genes are those of that table, whereas D and trimming came from the DNA. This sample carries over 150,000 clones, around four fifths of them seen once, and the ten largest clones take 2.8%. These data originate in a study of blood T cell repertoires in COVID-19. As for the study in general: Sites across the United States, Italy and Spain contributed samples from acute and convalescent COVID-19. T cells, B-cell-depleted T cells, or PBMCs provided the cDNA or gDNA that served as material.

CDR3 size: 16 residues. V gave up 4 bases and J gave up 4 bases; unmatched junction bases: 8. Germline values: CDR1 LNHDA, CDR2 SQIVND (reference sequence). The sequence came from a man aged 70-80 years with acute or convalescent COVID-19. What was sequenced was peripheral blood. J is TRBJ1-5 and V is TRBV19; TRBD1 matches at 9 bases. As DNA, the CDR3 is TGTGCCAGTAGTAAGGGAACAGGGGGCATGAATCAGCCCCAGCATTTT. This codes for CASSKGTGGMNQPQHF. The full variable domain, rest sourced from reference TRBV19 and TRBJ1-5, is DGGITQSPKYLFRKEGQNVTLSCEQNLNHDAMYWYRQDPGQGLRLIYYSQIVNDFQKGDIAEGYSVSREKKESFPLTVTSAQKNPTAFYLCASSKGTGGMNQPQHFGDGTRLSIL.